The 15 T cell receptor beta chains below were found in one sample sequenced in a study of T cells in Graves' hyperthyroidism and ophthalmopathy. Amplification of TCR beta CDR3 regions was performed using RNA transcripts as template. With the HTBI primer set, the TCR CDR3 went through a first round of RT-PCR. TCRdb passed the multiplex PCR reads through MiXCR, listing each CDR3 protein once. The sample has roughly 360,000 distinct CDR3 sequences; roughly 13% are singletons. Source material: blood. The receptors derive from a young man with Graves' hyperthyroidism that later progressed to Graves' ophthalmopathy.

This clonotype was seen only a few times. The chain recombines TRBV20-1 with TRBJ1-2, with unresolved D. The CDR3 is made up of 13 amino acids. The V end was cut by 1 base, the J end by 4 bases, with 10 bases between. Germline loops: CDR1 DFQATT, CDR2 SNEGSKA (reference sequence). This chain's CDR3 is CSARGAEIYGYTF. DNA for the CDR3: TGCAGTGCTAGAGGGGCAGAGATCTATGGCTACACCTTC.

The rearrangement joins TRBV9 to TRBJ2-3, with 10 bases lining up with TRBD2. This CDR3 contains 17 residues. V lost 0 bases to trimming and J lost 0 bases; unmatched junction nucleotides: 4. CDR1 and CDR2 from the germline V gene are SGDLS and YYNGEE. Here the CDR3 reads CASSVGSGGMSTDTQYF. CDR3 nucleotides: TGTGCCAGCAGCGTAGGTAGCGGGGGGATGAGCACAGATACGCAGTATTTT.

The chain's CDR3 is CASSSQGGGKLFF. Written as DNA, the CDR3 is TGTGCCAGCAGTTCCCAAGGGGGGGGGAAACTGTTTTTT. The chain recombines TRBV27 with TRBJ1-4; perhaps TRBD1 as D (6 bases). Germline V gene lookup returns CDR1 MNHEY and CDR2 SMNVEV (reference sequence). V was shortened by 4 bases and J by 11 bases, with 14 bases between the two germline ends. The CDR3 covers 13 residues.

This sequence joins TRBV7-9 and TRBJ1-2, with D unclear. The germline V and J ends were trimmed by 0 bases and 2 bases, with 7 bases remaining between them. The CDR3 loop spans 14 amino acids. CDR1 is SEHNR and CDR2 is FQNEAQ in the germline V gene (reference sequence). The CDR3, as DNA: TGTGCCAGCAGCTTAGCGCTTATGAACTATGGCTACACCTTC. Its protein is CASSLALMNYGYTF.

The chain uses TRBV28 and TRBJ1-2, with D perhaps matching TRBD1 (6 bases). The germline V gene encodes CDR1 MDHEN and CDR2 SYDVKM. CDR3 length equals 11 residues. The CDR3 DNA is TGTGCTCACCAGGGGACCTATGGCTACACCTTC. Residues: CAHQGTYGYTF.

This clonotype appeared many times. The chain employs TRBV3-1 and TRBJ2-1; no clear D. Trimming removed 2 bases from V and 4 bases from J, with 15 bases in between. There are 16 residues in the CDR3. The V gene's germline CDR1 is LGHDT and CDR2 YNNKEL (reference sequence). CDR3 DNA sequence: TGTGCCAGCAGCCAAAGCCGGACCCTCTCATACAATGAGCAGTTCTTC. Its protein is CASSQSRTLSYNEQFF.

This clonotype has at least ten counts. The J gene is TRBJ2-3, the V gene TRBV27; D is undetermined. The CDR3 has 13 residues. With 2 bases removed from V and 6 bases from J, the gap between germline ends came to 9 bases. From germline, CDR1 is MNHEY and CDR2 SMNVEV (reference sequence). The CDR3 sequence is CASSLRSADTQYF. The CDR3 region has the DNA TGTGCCAGCAGTTTACGCTCTGCGGATACGCAGTATTTT.

The table lists this clonotype with many counts. The gene calls are TRBV29-1 and TRBJ2-2; D ambiguous. The V gene lost 7 bases and the J gene lost 1 base, with 10 bases spanning the gap. There are 13 residues in the CDR3. Looked up from germline, CDR1 is SQVTM and CDR2 is ANQGSEA. The CDR3 protein is CSARTENTGELFF. CDR3 bases: TGCAGCGCTAGGACGGAGAACACCGGGGAGCTGTTTTTT.

This chain links TRBV19 with TRBJ1-1; D uncertain. Germline-derived CDR1 and CDR2 are LNHDA and SQIVND (reference sequence). The CDR3 length is 13 residues. V was trimmed by 4 bases and J by 5 bases, leaving 11 bases between them. In nucleotides, the CDR3 is TGTGCCAGTAGTACCATCAGTGGAACTGAAGCTTTCTTT. Translated: CASSTISGTEAFF.

This clonotype occurred many times. This chain uses TRBV6-1 with TRBJ2-3; weak D call: TRBD2 (5 bases). This CDR3 region has 17 residues. Germline V lookup: CDR1 MNHNS, CDR2 SASEGT. The ends were cut back, 5 bases at V and 3 bases at J, with 21 bases in the middle. The CDR3 sequence is CASSTDLSEGMTDTQYF. The DNA for the CDR3 is TGTGCCAGCAGTACCGACCTTAGCGAGGGTATGACAGATACGCAGTATTTT.

This clonotype was picked up many times. This chain uses TRBV27 with TRBJ1-2; 9 positions agree with TRBD1. The junction had 6 bases not matched to a gene; V was cut back by 3 bases and J by 4 bases. In germline, CDR1 is MNHEY, CDR2 SMNVEV (reference sequence). The CDR3 contains 15 residues. This chain's CDR3 is CASSFGTGRLYGYTF. The CDR3 DNA follows: TGTGCCAGCAGTTTCGGGACAGGGAGGCTCTATGGCTACACCTTC.

This clonotype was found many times. The chain has TRBV11-3 and TRBJ2-3, with D hard to call. The length of the CDR3 is 15 residues. V lost 6 bases, J lost 5 bases, and 18 bases lay in between. From germline, CDR1 is SGHNT and CDR2 YENEEA. The DNA for the CDR3 is TGTGCCAGCAGTTCTCGGGCCGGAAACGGAGATACGCAGTATTTT. This encodes CASSSRAGNGDTQYF.

V and J are TRBV3-1 and TRBJ1-2; D gene uncertain. V lost 0 bases to trimming and J lost 2 bases, with 10 bases between them. Germline assignment: CDR1 LGHDT and CDR2 YNNKEL (reference sequence). The CDR3 is 15 residues long. DNA for the CDR3: TGTGCCAGCAGCCAAGACTGGGAGGCAAACTATGGCTACACCTTC. Translated, it gives CASSQDWEANYGYTF.

In its sample, this clonotype was seen a few times. CDR3 nucleotides: TGTGCCAGTAAACGACTAGCGCTGGGCACAGATACGCAGTATTTT. Protein product: CASKRLALGTDTQYF. The chain carries TRBV19 and TRBJ2-3; 8 bases are shared with TRBD2. The CDR3 spans 15 residues. Trimming at V came to 7 bases and at J to 1 base, leaving 7 bases not matched to a gene. Germline V gene data show CDR1 as LNHDA and CDR2 as SQIVND (reference sequence).

This sequence joins TRBV10-3 and TRBJ2-7; 8 positions match TRBD2. The V and J ends lost 10 bases and 9 bases, in that order; junction bases with no gene match: 14. The CDR3 has 13 residues. Germline CDR1 and CDR2: ENHRY and SYGVKD. In DNA form, the CDR3 reads TGTGCCACCGGCGGGGGGCACTCAGATGCGCAGTACTTC. Amino acids: CATGGGHSDAQYF.